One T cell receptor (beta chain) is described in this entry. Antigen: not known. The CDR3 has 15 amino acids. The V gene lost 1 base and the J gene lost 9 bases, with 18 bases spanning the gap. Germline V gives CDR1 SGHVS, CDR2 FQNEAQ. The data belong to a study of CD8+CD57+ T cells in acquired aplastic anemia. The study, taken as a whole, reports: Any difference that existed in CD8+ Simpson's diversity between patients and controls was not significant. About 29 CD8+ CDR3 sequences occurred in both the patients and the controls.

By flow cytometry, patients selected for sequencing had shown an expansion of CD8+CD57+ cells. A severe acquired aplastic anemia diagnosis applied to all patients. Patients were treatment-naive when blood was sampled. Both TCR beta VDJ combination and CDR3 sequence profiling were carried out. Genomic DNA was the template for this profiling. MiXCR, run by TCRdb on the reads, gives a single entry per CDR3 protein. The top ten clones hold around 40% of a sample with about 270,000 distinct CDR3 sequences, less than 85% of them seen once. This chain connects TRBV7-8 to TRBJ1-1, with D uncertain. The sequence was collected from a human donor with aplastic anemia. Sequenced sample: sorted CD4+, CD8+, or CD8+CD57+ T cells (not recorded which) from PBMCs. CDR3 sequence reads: CASSLEGSPDTQAFF. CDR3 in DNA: TGTGCCAGCAGCTTAGAGGGAAGTCCCGACACGCAAGCTTTCTTT.